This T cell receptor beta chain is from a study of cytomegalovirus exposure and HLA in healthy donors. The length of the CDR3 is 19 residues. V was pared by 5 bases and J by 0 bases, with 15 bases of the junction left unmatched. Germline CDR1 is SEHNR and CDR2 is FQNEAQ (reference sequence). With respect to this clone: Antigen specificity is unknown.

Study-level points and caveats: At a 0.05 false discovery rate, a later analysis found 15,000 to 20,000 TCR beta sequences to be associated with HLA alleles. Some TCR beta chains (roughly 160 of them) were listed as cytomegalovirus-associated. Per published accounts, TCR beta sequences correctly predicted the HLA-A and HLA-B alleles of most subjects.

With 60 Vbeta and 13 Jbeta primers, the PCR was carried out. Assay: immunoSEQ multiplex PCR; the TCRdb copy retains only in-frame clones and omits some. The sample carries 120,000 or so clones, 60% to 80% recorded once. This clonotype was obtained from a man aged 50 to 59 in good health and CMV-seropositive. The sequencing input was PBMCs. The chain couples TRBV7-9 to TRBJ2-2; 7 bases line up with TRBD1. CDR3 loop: CASSAGQAAAGANTGELFF. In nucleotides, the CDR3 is TGTGCCAGCAGCGCCGGACAGGCCGCTGCGGGCGCGAACACCGGGGAGCTGTTTTTT.